A selection of T cell receptor beta chains follows, all from one sample in a study of read filtering for tumor transcriptome and immune sequencing. TCRdb re-derived calls from the reads in MiXCR, one entry per CDR3 protein. The data show under 150,000 distinct CDR3 sequences, less than 15% seen once. Sequencing was done on a sample of a population of CD138-negative cells sorted from bone marrow. The source of these receptors is a donor aged 40 or over with multiple myeloma. The CDR3 runs from the conserved cysteine through the conserved F or W. D genes are given only for firm matches. Size tells how often a clone was seen (once, few, many) or the class of an expanded clone, and some rows leave it out.

V gene,clone size,D gene,J gene,CDR3 DNA,CDR3 protein
TRBV7-9,many,TRBD2,TRBJ2-1,TGTGCCAGCAGCGCCTTGACTAGCGGGGTCTCCGATGAGCAGTTCTTC,CASSALTSGVSDEQFF
TRBV20-1,many,TRBD1,TRBJ2-3,TGCAGTGTCATGGACAGGGTCGCGTATACGCAGTATTTT,CSVMDRVAYTQYF
TRBV11-1,many,TRBD2,TRBJ2-1,TGTGCCAGCAGCTTAGCAAGCGGGATCTCCTTCAATGAGCAGTTCTTC,CASSLASGISFNEQFF
TRBV13,many,NA,TRBJ2-1,TGTGCCAGCAGCCCCCAGGGGCAGCTGAATGAGCAGTTCTTC,CASSPQGQLNEQFF
TRBV6-2/TRBV6-3,many,NA,TRBJ2-7,TGTGCCAGCAGACAGACCTACGAGCAGTACTTC,CASRQTYEQYF
TRBV29-1,NA,TRBD1,TRBJ2-1,TGCAGCGTTGAAAGAGGGACAGGGTTCTCCTACAATGAGCAGTTCTTC,CSVERGTGFSYNEQFF
TRBV7-3,many,NA,TRBJ2-2,TGTGCCAGCAGCCCCCGCGGAGGGGAAATAGGCACCGGGGAGCTGTTTTTT,CASSPRGGEIGTGELFF
TRBV6-5,many,NA,TRBJ1-1,TGTGCCAGCAGTTACTGGGGCACTGAAGCTTTCTTT,CASSYWGTEAFF
TRBV7-9,many,NA,TRBJ2-6,TGTGCCAGCAGTTTAAGCTCTAGCGTCAGCTCTGGGGCCAACGTCCTGACTTTC,CASSLSSSVSSGANVLTF
TRBV14,many,NA,TRBJ1-2,TGTGCCAGCAGCCGGGACGGAAACTATGGCTACACCTTC,CASSRDGNYGYTF
TRBV5-1,many,NA,TRBJ2-5,TGCGCCAGCAGCCTGCCGGGGCAAGAGACCCAGTACTTC,CASSLPGQETQYF
TRBV12-3/TRBV12-4,many,TRBD1,TRBJ2-5,TGTGCCAGCAGTTTCCCAGAAGGGGGCGAAGAGACCCAGTACTTC,CASSFPEGGEETQYF
TRBV2,many,NA,TRBJ2-1,TGTGCCAGCAGTTTAACAGGGTTCGATGAGCAGTTCTTC,CASSLTGFDEQFF
TRBV4-3,many,NA,TRBJ2-3,TGCGCCAGCAGCCAAGATCGCGGAGGGGCAGATACGCAGTATTTT,CASSQDRGGADTQYF
TRBV11-1,many,NA,TRBJ2-5,TGTGCCAGCAGCTTAGAGTCGGAGACCCAGTACTTC,CASSLESETQYF
TRBV5-1,many,TRBD1,TRBJ1-4,TGCGCCAGCAGCCCACCGGGACAGGAGGGAAAACTGTTTTTT,CASSPPGQEGKLFF
TRBV20-1,many,TRBD1,TRBJ2-2,TGCAGTGTTAGAGGGGGCGGGACCGGGGAGCTGTTTTTT,CSVRGGGTGELFF
TRBV19,NA,NA,TRBJ1-5,TGTGCCAGTAATCGGGACAGCAATCAGCCCCAGCATTTT,CASNRDSNQPQHF